Below are 18 T cell receptor beta chains sequenced from a single sample in a study of vaccination effects on CD4 cells after COVID-19. CD4+ T cells specific for antigen were expanded with viral peptide pools by the ViraFEST assay before sequencing. CD4+ T cells were isolated after around 9 days of culture. PCR confirmed that the person was infected with SARS-CoV-2 between March and December 2020. Repertoires were generated with immunoSEQ multiplex PCR, while TCRdb's copy carries only in-frame clones and drops some. The data show fewer than 90,000 clones, over 65% seen once. These receptors have no identified antigens. The sequences come from CD4+ T cells from PBMCs cultured with HIV peptides, collected before COVID-19 vaccination. Subset meaning: HIV-1 Nef peptide pool negative control/reference culture. The source is a human donor who had a prior SARS-CoV-2 infection.

In regard to this clone: Other DNA sequences in this sample translate to the same CDR3. The chain combines TRBV5-1 with TRBJ2-2, with no clear D. V was shortened by 0 bases and J by 5 bases, with 5 bases between the two germline ends. Per the germline V gene, CDR1 is SGHRS and CDR2 is YFSETQ. This CDR3 comprises 13 residues. The CDR3 nucleotides are TGCGCCAGCAGCTTGGCCGGGACCGGGGAGCTGTTTTTT. This sequence encodes CASSLAGTGELFF.

The chain couples TRBV5-6 to TRBJ1-1, with D hard to call. The CDR3 extends over 14 amino acids. Looked up from germline, CDR1 is SGHDT and CDR2 is YYEEEE. Trimming removed 5 bases at V and 3 bases at J, with 14 bases between. The CDR3 sequence: CASSREGADTEAFF. CDR3 coding DNA: TGTGCCAGCAGTAGAGAGGGCGCGGACACTGAAGCTTTCTTT.

The V gene is TRBV4-3, the J gene TRBJ2-2; D not resolved. V shed 1 base and J shed 6 bases, with 12 bases lying between them. This CDR3 is built from 15 residues. The germline gives CDR1 LGHNA, CDR2 YSLEER. Here the CDR3 DNA reads TGCGCCAGCAGCCAAGTTTTTACGTCGGCCGGGGAGCTGTTTTTT. Translated: CASSQVFTSAGELFF.

This chain joins TRBV7-3 and TRBJ2-3; D unclear. Germline assignment: CDR1 SGHTA and CDR2 FQGTGA. The CDR3 loop spans 14 amino acids. V was pared by 3 bases and J by 0 bases, with 7 bases between. CDR3 nucleotides: TGTGCCAGCAGCTTCGGAAGTAGCACAGATACGCAGTATTTT. Translation: CASSFGSSTDTQYF.

V usage is TRBV25-1 and J usage is TRBJ1-1; no reliable D call. This CDR3 has 13 residues. V lost 5 bases and J 1 base, leaving 8 bases between the germline ends. Germline V CDR1 and CDR2: MGHDK, SYGVNS. The CDR3 nucleotides are TGTGCCAGCAGTATCTCCGGGAACACTGAAGCTTTCTTT. Residues: CASSISGNTEAFF.

J is TRBJ2-1 and V is TRBV2, with D perhaps TRBD1 or TRBD2 (5 bases each). The CDR3 contains 15 residues. With 4 bases removed from V and 0 bases from J, the gap between germline ends came to 10 bases. The germline V gene encodes CDR1 SNHLY and CDR2 FYNNEI. This CDR3 reads CASSAGTISYNEQFF. The DNA of the CDR3 is TGTGCCAGCAGTGCCGGGACGATCTCCTACAATGAGCAGTTCTTC. The variable domain in full, with the rest retrieved from reference TRBV2 and TRBJ2-1, is EPEVTQTPSHQVTQMGQEVILRCVPISNHLYFYWYRQILGQKVEFLVSFYNNEISEKSEIFDDQFSVERPDGSNFTLKIRSTKLEDSAMYFCASSAGTISYNEQFFGPGTRLTVL.

The gene calls are TRBV6-5 and TRBJ1-5; TRBD1 agrees at 8 bases. The CDR3 totals 14 residues. Losses at the gene ends were 6 bases for V and 7 bases for J; bases not matched to a gene: 8. Germline V gene sequence: CDR1 MNHEY, CDR2 SVGAGI. The CDR3 DNA reads as TGTGCCAGCAGCCTTAACAGGGGGGGACAGCCCCAGCATTTT. Translation: CASSLNRGGQPQHF.

The rearrangement uses TRBV18 and TRBJ2-1; 7 bases are shared with TRBD1. With 3 bases clipped from V and 4 bases from J, the junction kept 6 bases outside the gene matches. The CDR3 sequence is 15 residues long. Germline assignment: CDR1 KGHSH and CDR2 LQKENI. The CDR3 spells CASSPLTGWYNEQFF. The CDR3 DNA reads as TGTGCCAGCTCACCCCTGACAGGGTGGTACAATGAGCAGTTCTTC.

The chain links TRBV5-1 to TRBJ2-7, with D tentatively TRBD1 (5 bases). Germline assignment: CDR1 SGHRS and CDR2 YFSETQ. V was clipped by 0 bases and J by 2 bases, with 15 bases between them. This CDR3 has 16 residues. The CDR3 DNA follows: TGCGCCAGCAGCTTGGAATCAGGGTCCACGGCCTACGAGCAGTACTTC. Translation gives CASSLESGSTAYEQYF.

CDR3 nucleotides: TGCGCCAGCAGCCAAGGGCTGACTAGCGGGGGCTACGAGCAGTACTTC. Its protein product is CASSQGLTSGGYEQYF. The chain couples TRBV4-1 to TRBJ2-7; TRBD2 aligns across 12 bases. Trimming at V came to 1 base and at J to 3 bases, leaving 4 bases not matched to a gene. This CDR3 has 16 residues. Per germline, CDR1 MGHRA and CDR2 YSYEKL.

In nucleotides, the CDR3 is TGTGCCAGCAGTGAGTGGGAGACCCAGTACTTC. This sequence encodes CASSEWETQYF. The chain is built from TRBV6-2 or TRBV6-3 and TRBJ2-5; D is ambiguous. The CDR3 spans 11 residues. Germline V gene sequence: CDR1 MNHEY, CDR2 SVGEGT. Between the trimmed V and J ends, which lost 5 bases and 5 bases, there was a span of 6 bases.

The V and J genes are TRBV2 and TRBJ1-1, with a tentative D call TRBD1 (6 bases). CDR3 size: 13 residues. The V end lost 5 bases, the J end lost 1 base, and 8 bases lay between the germline ends. Germline-derived CDR1 and CDR2 are SNHLY and FYNNEI. The CDR3 DNA sequence: TGTGCCAGCAGTCGGGGGCCGAACACTGAAGCTTTCTTT. Residues: CASSRGPNTEAFF.

The V and J genes are TRBV9 and TRBJ2-3; the D is unclear. The V and J ends lost 0 bases and 4 bases respectively, with 9 bases between them. Per germline, CDR1 SGDLS and CDR2 YYNGEE. The CDR3 is 14 amino acids. The DNA of the CDR3 is TGTGCCAGCAGCGTAGCAGGATGGGCAGATACGCAGTATTTT. It specifies CASSVAGWADTQYF.

The gene calls are TRBV6-2 or TRBV6-3 and TRBJ2-3; 8 positions agree with TRBD2. The CDR3 consists of 13 residues. The junction had 9 bases not matched to a gene; V was cut back by 1 base and J by 15 bases. Per the germline V gene, CDR1 is MNHEY and CDR2 is SVGEGT. The CDR3 is CASSYLSGGPLYF. The CDR3 DNA reads TGTGCCAGCAGTTACTTGAGCGGGGGACCCCTTTATTTT.

V gene TRBV5-6 combines with J gene TRBJ2-1; D gene ambiguous. The CDR3 spans 17 residues. Germline CDR1 is SGHDT and CDR2 is YYEEEE. Trimming left V 0 bases short and J 2 bases short, with 15 bases between. The CDR3 here is CASSLARNWNPYNEQFF. The CDR3 DNA reads as TGTGCCAGCAGCTTGGCGCGCAACTGGAACCCCTACAATGAGCAGTTCTTC.

In its sample, this clone was seen a few times. This sequence joins TRBV2 and TRBJ1-2; D is ambiguous. Germline V gives CDR1 SNHLY, CDR2 FYNNEI. Trimming stripped 7 bases from V and 3 bases from J, with 12 bases between. The CDR3 loop spans 13 amino acids. CDR3 amino acids: CASTGRPYYGYTF. In nucleotides, the CDR3 is TGTGCCAGCACGGGCAGGCCATACTATGGCTACACCTTC. The full variable domain, its missing parts supplied by reference TRBV2 and TRBJ1-2, is EPEVTQTPSHQVTQMGQEVILRCVPISNHLYFYWYRQILGQKVEFLVSFYNNEISEKSEIFDDQFSVERPDGSNFTLKIRSTKLEDSAMYFCASTGRPYYGYTFGSGTRLTVV.

This CDR3 reads CSVGLLAGGRNEQFF. The CDR3 coding sequence is TGCAGCGTTGGCCTACTAGCGGGAGGGCGAAATGAGCAGTTCTTC. This chain connects TRBV29-1 to TRBJ2-1; 13 bases agree with TRBD2. The CDR3 runs to 15 residues. V was clipped by 4 bases and J by 7 bases; unmatched bases: 7. Looked up from germline, CDR1 is SQVTM and CDR2 is ANQGSEA.

V is TRBV15 and J is TRBJ2-5; TRBD1 matches 9 bases. The germline gives CDR1 LNHNV, CDR2 YYDKDF (reference sequence). The CDR3 extends over 14 amino acids. The V and J ends lost 5 bases and 7 bases, in that order; junction bases with no gene match: 8. The CDR3 DNA reads TGTGCCACCAGCTGGACAGGGGCGGGTGGGACCCAGTACTTC. This sequence encodes CATSWTGAGGTQYF.